This paragraph covers one T cell receptor (beta chain) sequence. Its antigen is not identified. The assay was immunoSEQ multiplex PCR, and TCRdb's table has in-frame clones only and misses some. The data show tens of thousands of clones, with about 82% seen just once and 8% to 10% held by the top ten. The V gene end was trimmed by 9 bases and the J gene end by 3 bases; junction bases not matched to a gene: 5. From germline, CDR1 is LNHDA and CDR2 SQIVND (reference sequence). The CDR3 covers 13 residues. This specimen belongs to a study of T cell responses to AZD1222 COVID-19 vaccine. Looking at the study overall: Second-dose groups at about 4 or about 12 weeks were pooled.

Regarding the study as a whole: Clonal diversity may have been underestimated, and the donors were mostly white British, with more females than males.

This chain joins TRBV19 and TRBJ1-5; TRBD1 agrees at 7 bases. The sample here was peripheral blood, taken on day 0 of AZD1222 vaccination. This TCR was sampled from an adult in good health. The CDR3: CASRDSTNQPQHF. The CDR3, as DNA: TGTGCCAGCAGGGACAGTACCAATCAGCCCCAGCATTTT.